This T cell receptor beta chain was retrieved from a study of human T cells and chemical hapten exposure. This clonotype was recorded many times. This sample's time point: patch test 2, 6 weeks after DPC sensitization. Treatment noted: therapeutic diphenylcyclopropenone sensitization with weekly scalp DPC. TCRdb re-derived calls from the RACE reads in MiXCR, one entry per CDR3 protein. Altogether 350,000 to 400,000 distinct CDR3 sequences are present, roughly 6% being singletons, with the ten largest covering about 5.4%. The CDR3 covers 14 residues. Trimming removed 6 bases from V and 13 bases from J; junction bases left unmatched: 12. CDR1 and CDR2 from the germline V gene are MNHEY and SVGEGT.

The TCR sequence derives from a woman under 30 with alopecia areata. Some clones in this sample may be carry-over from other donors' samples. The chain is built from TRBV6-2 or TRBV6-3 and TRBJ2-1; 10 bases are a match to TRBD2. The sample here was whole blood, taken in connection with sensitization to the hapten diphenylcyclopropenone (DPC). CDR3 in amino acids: CASSPPVTSGTQFF. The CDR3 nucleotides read TGTGCCAGCAGCCCGCCGGTAACTAGCGGGACTCAGTTCTTC.